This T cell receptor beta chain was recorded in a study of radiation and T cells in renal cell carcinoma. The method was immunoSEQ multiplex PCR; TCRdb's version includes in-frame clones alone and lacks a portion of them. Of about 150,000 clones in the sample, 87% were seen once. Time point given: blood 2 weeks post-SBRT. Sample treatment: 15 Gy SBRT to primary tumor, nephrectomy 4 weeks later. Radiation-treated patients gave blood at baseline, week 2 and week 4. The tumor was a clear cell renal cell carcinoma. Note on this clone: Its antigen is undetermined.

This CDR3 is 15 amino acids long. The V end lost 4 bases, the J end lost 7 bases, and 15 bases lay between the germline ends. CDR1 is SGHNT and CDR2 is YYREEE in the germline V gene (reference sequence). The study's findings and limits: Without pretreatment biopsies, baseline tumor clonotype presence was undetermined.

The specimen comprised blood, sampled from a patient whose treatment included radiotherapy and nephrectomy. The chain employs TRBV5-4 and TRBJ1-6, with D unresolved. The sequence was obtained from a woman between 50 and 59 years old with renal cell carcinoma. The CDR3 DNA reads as TGTGCCAGCAGCCCCCCCGGGAGGTGGAATTCACCCCTCCACTTT. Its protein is CASSPPGRWNSPLHF.